A single T cell receptor beta chain is shown here with its context. Its antigen is still unknown. Assay: immunoSEQ multiplex PCR; the TCRdb copy retains only in-frame clones and omits some. The sample has around 2.1 million clones; approximately 94% are singletons. Naive CD8 cells were CD45RO-negative, positively selected for CCR7, excluding terminally differentiated effector memory CD45RA+ cells. The donors were adults (healthy and HIV-negative) with no recent acute infections or vaccinations. Everyone who donated was a Caucasian adult who lived in Nashville, Tennessee. The sample belongs to a study of shared clonotypes between healthy human individuals. At the level of the study: Donors, aged 18 to 49, were two women and three men.

Study outcomes and limitations: Some naive CD4 clonotypes, roughly 4.7%, turned up in common across a handful of donors.

Sequencing used naive CD8+ T cells from PBMCs. This TCR was sampled from a man between 18 and 29 years old in good health. Some clones in this sample may be carry-over from other donors' samples.

CDR3 amino acids: CASSEGGREKLFF. DNA for the CDR3: TGTGCCAGCAGCGAGGGGGGGCGGGAAAAACTGTTTTTT. The chain employs TRBV2 and TRBJ1-4; D is perhaps TRBD1 (6 bases). The CDR3 has 13 residues. From germline, CDR1 is SNHLY and CDR2 FYNNEI. The germline V and J ends were trimmed by 6 bases and 8 bases, with 13 bases remaining between them. Full variable domain (rest looked up from reference TRBV2 and TRBJ1-4): EPEVTQTPSHQVTQMGQEVILRCVPISNHLYFYWYRQILGQKVEFLVSFYNNEISEKSEIFDDQFSVERPDGSNFTLKIRSTKLEDSAMYFCASSEGGREKLFFGSGTQLSVL.